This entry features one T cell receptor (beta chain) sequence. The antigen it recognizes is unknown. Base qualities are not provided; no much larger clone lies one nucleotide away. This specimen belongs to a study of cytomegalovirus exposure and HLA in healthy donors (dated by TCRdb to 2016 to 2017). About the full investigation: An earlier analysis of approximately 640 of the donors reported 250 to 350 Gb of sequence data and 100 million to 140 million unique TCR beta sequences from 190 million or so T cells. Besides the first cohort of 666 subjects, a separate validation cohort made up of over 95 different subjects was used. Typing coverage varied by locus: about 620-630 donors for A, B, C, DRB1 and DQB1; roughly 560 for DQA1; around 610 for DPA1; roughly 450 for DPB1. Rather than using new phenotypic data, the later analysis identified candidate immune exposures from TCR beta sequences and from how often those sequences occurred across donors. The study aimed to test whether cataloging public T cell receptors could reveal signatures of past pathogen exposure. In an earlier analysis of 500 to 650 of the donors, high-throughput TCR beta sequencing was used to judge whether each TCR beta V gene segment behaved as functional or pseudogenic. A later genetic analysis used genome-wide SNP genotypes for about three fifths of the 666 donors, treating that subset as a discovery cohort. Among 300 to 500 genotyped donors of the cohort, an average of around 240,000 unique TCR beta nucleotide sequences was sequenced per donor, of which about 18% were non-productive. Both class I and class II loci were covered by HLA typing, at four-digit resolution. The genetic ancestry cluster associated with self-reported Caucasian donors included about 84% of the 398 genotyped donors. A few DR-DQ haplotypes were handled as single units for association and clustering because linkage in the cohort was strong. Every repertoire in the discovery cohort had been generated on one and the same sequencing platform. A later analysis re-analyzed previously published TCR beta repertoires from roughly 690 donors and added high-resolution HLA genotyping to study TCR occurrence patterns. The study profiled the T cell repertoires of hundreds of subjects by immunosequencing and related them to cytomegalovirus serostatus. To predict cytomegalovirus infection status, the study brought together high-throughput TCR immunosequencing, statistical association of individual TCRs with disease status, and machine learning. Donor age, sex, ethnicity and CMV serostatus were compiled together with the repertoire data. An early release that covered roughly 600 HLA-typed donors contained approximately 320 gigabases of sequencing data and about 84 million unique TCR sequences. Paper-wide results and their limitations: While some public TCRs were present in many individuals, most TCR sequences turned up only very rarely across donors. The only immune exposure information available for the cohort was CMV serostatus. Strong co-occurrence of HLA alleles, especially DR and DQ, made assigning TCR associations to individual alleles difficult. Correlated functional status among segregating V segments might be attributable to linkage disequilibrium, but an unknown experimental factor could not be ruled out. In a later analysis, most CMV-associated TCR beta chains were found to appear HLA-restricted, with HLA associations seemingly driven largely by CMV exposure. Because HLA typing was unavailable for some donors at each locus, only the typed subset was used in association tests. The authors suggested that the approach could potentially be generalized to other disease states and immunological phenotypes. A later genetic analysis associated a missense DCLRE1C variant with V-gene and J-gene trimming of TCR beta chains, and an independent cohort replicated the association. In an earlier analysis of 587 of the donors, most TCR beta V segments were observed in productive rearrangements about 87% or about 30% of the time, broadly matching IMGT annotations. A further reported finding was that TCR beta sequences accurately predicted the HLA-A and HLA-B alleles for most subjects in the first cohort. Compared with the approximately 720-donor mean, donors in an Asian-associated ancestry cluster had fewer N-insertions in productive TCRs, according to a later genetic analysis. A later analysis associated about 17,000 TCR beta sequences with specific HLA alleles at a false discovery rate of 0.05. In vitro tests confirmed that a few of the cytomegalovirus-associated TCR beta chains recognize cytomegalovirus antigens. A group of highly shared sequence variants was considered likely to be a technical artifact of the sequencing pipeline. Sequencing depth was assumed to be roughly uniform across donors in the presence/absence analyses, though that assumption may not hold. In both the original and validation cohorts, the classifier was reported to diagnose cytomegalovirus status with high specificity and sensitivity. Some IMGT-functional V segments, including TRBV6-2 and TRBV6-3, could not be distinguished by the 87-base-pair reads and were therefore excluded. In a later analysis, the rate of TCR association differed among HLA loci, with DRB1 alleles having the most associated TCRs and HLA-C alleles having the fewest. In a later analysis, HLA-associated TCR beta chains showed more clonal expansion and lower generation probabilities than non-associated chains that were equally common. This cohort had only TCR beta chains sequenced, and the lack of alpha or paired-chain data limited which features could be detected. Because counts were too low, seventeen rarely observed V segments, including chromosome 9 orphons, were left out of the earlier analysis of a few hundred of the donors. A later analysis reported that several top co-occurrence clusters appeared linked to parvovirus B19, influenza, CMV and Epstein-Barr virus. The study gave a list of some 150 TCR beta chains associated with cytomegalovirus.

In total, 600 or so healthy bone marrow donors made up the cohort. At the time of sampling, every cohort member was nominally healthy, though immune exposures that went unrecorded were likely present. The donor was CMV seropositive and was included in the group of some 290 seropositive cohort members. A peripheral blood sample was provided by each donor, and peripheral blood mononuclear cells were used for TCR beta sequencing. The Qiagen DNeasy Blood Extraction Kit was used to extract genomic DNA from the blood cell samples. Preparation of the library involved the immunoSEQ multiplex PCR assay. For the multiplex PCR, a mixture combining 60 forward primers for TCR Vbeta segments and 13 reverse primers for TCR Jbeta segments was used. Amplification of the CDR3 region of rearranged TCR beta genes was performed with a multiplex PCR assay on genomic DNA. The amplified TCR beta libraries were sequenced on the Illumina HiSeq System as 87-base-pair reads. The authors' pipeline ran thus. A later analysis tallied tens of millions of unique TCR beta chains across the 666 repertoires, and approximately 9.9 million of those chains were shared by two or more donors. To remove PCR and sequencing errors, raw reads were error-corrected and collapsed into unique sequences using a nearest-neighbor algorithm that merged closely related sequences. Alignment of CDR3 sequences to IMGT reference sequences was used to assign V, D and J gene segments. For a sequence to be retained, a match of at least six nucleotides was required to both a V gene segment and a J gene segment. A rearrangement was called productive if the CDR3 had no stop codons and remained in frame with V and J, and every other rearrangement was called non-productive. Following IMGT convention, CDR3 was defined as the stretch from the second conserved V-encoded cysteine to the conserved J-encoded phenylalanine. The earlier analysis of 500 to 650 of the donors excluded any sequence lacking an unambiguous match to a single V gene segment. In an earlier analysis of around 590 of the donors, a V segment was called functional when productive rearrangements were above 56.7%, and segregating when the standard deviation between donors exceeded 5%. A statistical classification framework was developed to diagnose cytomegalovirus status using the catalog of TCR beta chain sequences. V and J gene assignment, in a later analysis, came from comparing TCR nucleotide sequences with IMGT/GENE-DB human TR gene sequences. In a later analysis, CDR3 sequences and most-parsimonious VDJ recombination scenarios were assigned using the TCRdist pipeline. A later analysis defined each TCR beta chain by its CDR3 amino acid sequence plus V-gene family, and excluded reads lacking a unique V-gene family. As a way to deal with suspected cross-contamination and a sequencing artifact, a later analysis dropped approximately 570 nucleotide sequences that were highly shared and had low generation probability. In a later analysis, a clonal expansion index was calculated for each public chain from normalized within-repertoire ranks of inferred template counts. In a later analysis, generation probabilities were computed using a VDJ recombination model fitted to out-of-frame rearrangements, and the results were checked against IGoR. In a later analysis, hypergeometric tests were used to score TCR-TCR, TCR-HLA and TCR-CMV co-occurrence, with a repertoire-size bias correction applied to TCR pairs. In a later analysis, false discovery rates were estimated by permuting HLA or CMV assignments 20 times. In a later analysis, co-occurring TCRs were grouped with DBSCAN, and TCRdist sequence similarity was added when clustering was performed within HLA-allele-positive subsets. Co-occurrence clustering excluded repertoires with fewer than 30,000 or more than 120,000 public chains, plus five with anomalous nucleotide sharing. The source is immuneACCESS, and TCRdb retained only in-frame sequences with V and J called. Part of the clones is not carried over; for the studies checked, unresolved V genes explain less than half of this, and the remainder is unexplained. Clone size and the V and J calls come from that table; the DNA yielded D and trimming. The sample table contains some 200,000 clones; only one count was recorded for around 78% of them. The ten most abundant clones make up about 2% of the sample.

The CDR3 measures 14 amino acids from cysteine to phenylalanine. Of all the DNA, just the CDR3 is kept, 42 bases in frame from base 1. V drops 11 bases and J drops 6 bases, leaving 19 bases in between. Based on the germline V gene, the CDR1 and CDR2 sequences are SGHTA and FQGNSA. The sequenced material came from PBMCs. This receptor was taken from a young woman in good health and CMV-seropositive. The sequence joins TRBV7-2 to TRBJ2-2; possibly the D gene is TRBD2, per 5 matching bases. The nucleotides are TGTGCCGACCGTAGTGGGAGTAGCGCCGGGGAGCTGTTTTTT. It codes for CADRSGSSAGELFF.